This TCR beta chain was observed in a study of CD8 T cells in ankylosing spondylitis. As the method for making TCR beta libraries, quantitative 5'-RACE with molecular barcodes was used. TCRdb used MiXCR to reprocess the 5' RACE reads, holding one entry per CDR3 protein. This table has just under 550,000 distinct CDR3 sequences, 9.5% to 15% appearing once. CDR1 LNHDA and CDR2 SQIVND come from the germline V gene (reference sequence). This CDR3 is 14 amino acids long. V lost 4 bases to trimming and J lost 2 bases; unmatched junction nucleotides: 5. Concerning this clonotype itself: Its specificity is unknown.

Study-wide results and limits: Seemingly characteristic of ankylosing spondylitis blood was a TCR beta motif consisting of under ten highly homologous variants. Existing reports had already noted some motif variants in reactive arthritis synovial fluid and blood. The study looked at matched synovial fluid samples from ankylosing spondylitis patients. Disease-linked clones were reported to be significantly enriched there.

The sample consisted of blood, either unsorted or a sorted T cell fraction (not recorded which). The TCR sequence derives from a male donor with ankylosing spondylitis. This sequence joins TRBV19 and TRBJ2-7, with 7 bases fitting TRBD2. The CDR3 reads CASSTTSETYEQYF. In DNA form, the CDR3 reads TGTGCCAGTAGTACAACTAGCGAAACCTACGAGCAGTACTTC.